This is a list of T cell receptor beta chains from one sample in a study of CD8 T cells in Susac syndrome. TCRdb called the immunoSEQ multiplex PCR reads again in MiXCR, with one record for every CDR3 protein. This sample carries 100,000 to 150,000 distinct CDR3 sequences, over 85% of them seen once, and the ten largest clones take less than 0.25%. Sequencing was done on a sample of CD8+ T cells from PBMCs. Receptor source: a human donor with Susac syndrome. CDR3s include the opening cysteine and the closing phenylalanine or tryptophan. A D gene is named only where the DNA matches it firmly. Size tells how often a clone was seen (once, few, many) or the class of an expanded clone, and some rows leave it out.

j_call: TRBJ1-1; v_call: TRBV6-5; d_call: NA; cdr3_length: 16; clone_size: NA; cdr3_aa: CASIKGPDRMNTEAFF; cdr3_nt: TGTGCCAGCATTAAGGGGCCGGATAGGATGAACACTGAAGCTTTCTTT
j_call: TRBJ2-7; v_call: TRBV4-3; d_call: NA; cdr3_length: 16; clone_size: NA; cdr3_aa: CASSQEQGRGTYEQYF; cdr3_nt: TGCGCCAGCAGCCAAGAACAGGGGCGCGGGACCTACGAGCAGTACTTC
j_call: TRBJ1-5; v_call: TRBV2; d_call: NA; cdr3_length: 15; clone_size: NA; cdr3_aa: CASRVTDYSNQPQHF; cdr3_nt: TGTGCCAGCAGGGTGACAGATTATAGCAATCAGCCCCAGCATTTT
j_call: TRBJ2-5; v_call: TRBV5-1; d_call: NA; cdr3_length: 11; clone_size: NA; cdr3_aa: CASSQNRHRHF; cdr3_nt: TGCGCCAGCAGCCAAAACAGGCACCGTCACTTC
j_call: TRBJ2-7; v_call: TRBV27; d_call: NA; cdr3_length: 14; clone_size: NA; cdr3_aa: CASSPFPTNLEQYF; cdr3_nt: TGTGCCAGCAGCCCTTTCCCCACCAACTTGGAGCAGTACTTC
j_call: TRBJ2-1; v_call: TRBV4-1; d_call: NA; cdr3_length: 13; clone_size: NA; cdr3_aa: CASREGRGNEQFF; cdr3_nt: TGCGCCAGCAGGGAGGGCCGTGGCAATGAGCAGTTCTTC
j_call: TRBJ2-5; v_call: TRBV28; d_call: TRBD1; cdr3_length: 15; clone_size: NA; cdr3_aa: CASLGGQAYQETQYF; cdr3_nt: TGTGCCAGCCTGGGGGGACAGGCATACCAAGAGACCCAGTACTTC
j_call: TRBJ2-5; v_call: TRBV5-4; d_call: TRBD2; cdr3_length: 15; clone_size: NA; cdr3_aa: CASSSSGRAQETQYF; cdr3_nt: TGTGCCAGCAGCTCTAGCGGGAGGGCCCAAGAGACCCAGTACTTC
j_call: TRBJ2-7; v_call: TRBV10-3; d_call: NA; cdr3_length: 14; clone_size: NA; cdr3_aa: CAISESRQGGEQYF; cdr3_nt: TGTGCCATCAGTGAGTCGCGGCAGGGCGGAGAGCAGTACTTC
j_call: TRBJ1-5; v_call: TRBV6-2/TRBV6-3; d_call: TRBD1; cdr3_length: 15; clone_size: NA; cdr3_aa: CASSYSTGEVQPQHF; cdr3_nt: TGTGCCAGCAGTTACTCGACAGGGGAGGTGCAGCCCCAGCATTTT
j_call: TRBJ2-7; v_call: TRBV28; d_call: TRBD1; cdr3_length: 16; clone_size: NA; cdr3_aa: CASSLPKETGVYEQYF; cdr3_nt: TGTGCCAGCAGTTTACCAAAAGAAACAGGGGTCTACGAGCAGTACTTC
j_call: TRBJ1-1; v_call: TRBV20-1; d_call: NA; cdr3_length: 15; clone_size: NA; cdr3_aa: CSATGAVGRVTEAFF; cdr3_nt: TGCAGTGCTACGGGGGCCGTCGGTCGGGTCACTGAAGCTTTCTTT
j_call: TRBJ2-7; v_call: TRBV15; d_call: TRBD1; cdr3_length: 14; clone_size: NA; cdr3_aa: CATSRGTGVDEQYF; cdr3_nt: TGTGCCACCAGCAGAGGGACAGGGGTCGACGAGCAGTACTTC
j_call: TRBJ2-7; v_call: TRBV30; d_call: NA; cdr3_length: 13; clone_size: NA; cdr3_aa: CAVTGSSPYEQYF; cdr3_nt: TGTGCTGTAACCGGGTCCTCCCCCTACGAGCAGTACTTC
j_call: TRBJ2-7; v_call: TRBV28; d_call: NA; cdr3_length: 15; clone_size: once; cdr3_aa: CASSSPRTAPYEQYF; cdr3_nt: TGTGCCAGCAGTTCTCCCCGGACTGCCCCCTACGAGCAGTACTTC
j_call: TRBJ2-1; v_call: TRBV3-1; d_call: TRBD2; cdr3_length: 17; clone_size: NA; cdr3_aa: CASSLFSGGVPYNEQFF; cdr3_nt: TGTGCCAGCAGCCTATTCAGCGGGGGGGTTCCCTACAATGAGCAGTTCTTC
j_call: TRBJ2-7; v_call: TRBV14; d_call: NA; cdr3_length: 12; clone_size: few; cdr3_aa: CASSRGSYEQYF; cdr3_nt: TGTGCCAGCAGCCGGGGGAGCTACGAGCAGTACTTC
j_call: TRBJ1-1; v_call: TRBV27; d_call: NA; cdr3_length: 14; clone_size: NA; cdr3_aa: CASSLWLGGTEAFF; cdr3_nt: TGTGCCAGCAGTTTATGGTTAGGGGGCACTGAAGCTTTCTTT
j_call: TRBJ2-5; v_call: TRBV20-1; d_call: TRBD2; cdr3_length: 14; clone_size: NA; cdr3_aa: CSARDGGSQETQYF; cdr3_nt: TGCAGTGCTAGAGACGGGGGGAGTCAAGAGACCCAGTACTTC
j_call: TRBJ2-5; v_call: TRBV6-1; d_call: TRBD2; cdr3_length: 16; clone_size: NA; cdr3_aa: CASSPTSGRLQETQYF; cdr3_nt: TGTGCCAGCAGTCCCACTAGCGGGAGGCTCCAAGAGACCCAGTACTTC
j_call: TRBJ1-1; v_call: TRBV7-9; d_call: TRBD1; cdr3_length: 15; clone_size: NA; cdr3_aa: CASSSGQGRITEAFF; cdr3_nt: TGTGCCAGCAGCTCAGGACAGGGAAGAATCACTGAAGCTTTCTTT
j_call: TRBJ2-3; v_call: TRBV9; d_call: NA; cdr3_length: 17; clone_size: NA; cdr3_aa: CASSAPIWGGGPNTQYF; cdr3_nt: TGTGCCAGCAGCGCCCCGATCTGGGGCGGGGGCCCTAATACGCAGTATTTT
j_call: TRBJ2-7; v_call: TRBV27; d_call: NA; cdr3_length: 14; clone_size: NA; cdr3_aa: CASSLIGLGYEQYF; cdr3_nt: TGTGCCAGCAGTTTAATTGGACTCGGATACGAGCAGTACTTC